The 30 T cell receptor beta chains presented below share a single source sample, sequenced in a study of regulatory T cells in long-lasting Graves disease. Construction of the TCR beta libraries employed iRepertoire HTBI primers in conjunction with Arm-PCR of CDR3 regions. TCRdb re-derived calls from the multiplex PCR reads in MiXCR, one entry per CDR3 protein. The table shows about 400,000 distinct CDR3 sequences, with around 20% occurring only once. Time point specified: persistent/refractory GD, antithyroid drugs over 5 years with positive TRAb. The TCR library was made from RNA extracted from PBMCs. The sample was peripheral blood mononuclear cells (PBMCs), taken when the disease was refractory, from a patient treated with antithyroid drugs. These receptors all stem from a female donor with Graves disease.

V gene TRBV27 combines with J gene TRBJ2-5; tentatively, D is TRBD1 or TRBD2 (7 bases each). With 1 base removed from V and 5 bases from J, the gap between germline ends came to 17 bases. This CDR3 is 16 amino acids long. Looked up from germline, CDR1 is MNHEY and CDR2 is SMNVEV (reference sequence). CDR3 bases: TGTGCCAGCAGTTTATTCAGGGGGGGCTCGGGGGAGACCCAGTACTTC. It is translated as CASSLFRGGSGETQYF.

This clonotype was observed many times. The chain uses TRBV6-1 and TRBJ2-2, with 12 bases lining up with TRBD2. This CDR3 is 15 amino acids long. Germline assignment: CDR1 MNHNS and CDR2 SASEGT. V lost 7 bases to trimming and J lost 6 bases; unmatched junction nucleotides: 6. CDR3 DNA: TGTGCCAGCACCTGGACTAGCGGGATCGCCGGGGAGCTGTTTTTT. This codes for CASTWTSGIAGELFF.

The CDR3 reads CSARYVSNQPQHF. CDR3 nucleotide sequence: TGCAGTGCTAGATACGTTAGCAATCAGCCCCAGCATTTT. J is TRBJ1-5 and V is TRBV20-1; no definite D call. V was pared by 2 bases and J by 0 bases, with 5 bases between. Germline assignment: CDR1 DFQATT and CDR2 SNEGSKA (reference sequence). The CDR3 loop spans 13 amino acids.

This clonotype was picked up many times. The chain links TRBV20-1 to TRBJ1-5; no reliable D call. The CDR3 has 15 residues. V lost 1 base, J lost 0 bases, and 10 bases lay in between. Germline CDR1 and CDR2: DFQATT and SNEGSKA (reference sequence). CDR3 nucleotides: TGCAGTGCTAGAGGTGGAGCAGATAGCAATCAGCCCCAGCATTTT. It translates to CSARGGADSNQPQHF.

This clonotype was detected ten times or more. The chain employs TRBV30 and TRBJ2-7; TRBD1 might be the D (6 bases). V was clipped by 1 base and J by 6 bases, with 13 bases between them. Germline loops: CDR1 GTSNPN, CDR2 SVGIG (reference sequence). CDR3 length: 13 amino acids. The CDR3 protein is CAWSATGSAEQYF. The CDR3 coding sequence is TGTGCCTGGAGTGCTACAGGGTCGGCCGAGCAGTACTTC.

J is TRBJ2-2 and V is TRBV18; a weak D match, TRBD1 (5 bases). The CDR3 is 17 residues long. Trimming pared 1 base from V and 9 bases from J, leaving 21 bases between. CDR1 is KGHSH and CDR2 is LQKENI in the germline V gene. CDR3 region: CASSPLTTGSFSRELFF. The CDR3, as DNA: TGTGCCAGCTCACCACTTACTACAGGCTCGTTTTCCAGGGAGCTGTTTTTT.

This clonotype has more than one count but fewer than ten. The genes are TRBV5-1 and TRBJ2-2; no clear D. Germline values: CDR1 SGHRS, CDR2 YFSETQ. The CDR3 extends over 13 amino acids. Trimming pared 3 bases from V and 1 base from J, leaving 4 bases between. The CDR3 loop is CASSWGNTGELFF. The CDR3 DNA reads TGCGCCAGCAGCTGGGGGAACACCGGGGAGCTGTTTTTT.

This chain links TRBV6-5 with TRBJ1-1; TRBD1 aligns across 8 bases. V lost 2 bases, J lost 11 bases, and 10 bases stayed unmatched. Germline CDR1 MNHEY, CDR2 SVGAGI. The CDR3 sequence is 14 residues long. This CDR3 reads CASSYATGAGGAFF. For the CDR3, the DNA is TGTGCCAGCAGTTACGCGACAGGGGCCGGGGGGGCTTTCTTT.

This clonotype turned up a few times. V is TRBV10-3 and J is TRBJ2-7, with a tentative D call TRBD2 (7 bases). Trimming shortened V by 10 bases and J by 1 base, and 14 bases separated the two germline ends. The CDR3 covers 13 residues. Germline V lookup: CDR1 ENHRY, CDR2 SYGVKD. CDR3 bases: TGTGCCAGCCTACAGGGAGGGTCCTACGAGCAGTACTTC. Translating it yields CASLQGGSYEQYF.

This clonotype was recorded a few times. This rearrangement joins TRBV6-1 to TRBJ2-2, with 8 bases identical to TRBD2. The CDR3 is made up of 14 amino acids. Germline loops: CDR1 MNHNS, CDR2 SASEGT. After removal of 5 bases from V and 5 bases from J, the junction contained 4 bases not matched to a gene. This chain's CDR3 is CASSPGLGTGELFF. The CDR3 region has the DNA TGTGCCAGCAGTCCGGGACTAGGGACCGGGGAGCTGTTTTTT.

This clonotype has more than one count but fewer than ten. The gene calls are TRBV5-1 and TRBJ2-7; a weak D match, TRBD1 (6 bases). The CDR3 has 13 amino acids. Trimming pared 6 bases from V and 7 bases from J, leaving 17 bases between. CDR1 SGHRS and CDR2 YFSETQ come from the germline V gene. The CDR3 sequence is CASTPAGDKEQYF. In DNA form, the CDR3 reads TGCGCCAGCACTCCCGCCGGGGACAAGGAGCAGTACTTC.

The rearrangement uses TRBV28 and TRBJ2-7, with D perhaps given as TRBD1 or TRBD2 (5 bases each). This CDR3 has 13 amino acids. V lost 6 bases and J lost 2, with 11 bases in between. Germline V gene sequence: CDR1 MDHEN, CDR2 SYDVKM. In nucleotides, the CDR3 is TGTGCCAGCAGCCGGGACGGCGCCTACGAGCAGTACTTC. Encoded protein: CASSRDGAYEQYF.

This chain links TRBV5-1 with TRBJ2-5, with a weak D call TRBD1 (6 bases). CDR1 and CDR2 from the germline V gene are SGHRS and YFSETQ. Deletions cut 4 bases from V and 1 base from J, with 11 bases between. This CDR3 is 14 amino acids long. The CDR3 region is CASSPGTSQETQYF. The CDR3 nucleotides read TGCGCCAGCAGCCCCGGGACATCCCAAGAGACCCAGTACTTC.

The V gene is TRBV20-1, the J gene TRBJ1-4, with 9 bases matching TRBD1. The CDR3 length is 13 residues. Unmatched junction bases numbered 13, after V lost 7 bases and J lost 13 bases. Germline V gene lookup returns CDR1 DFQATT and CDR2 SNEGSKA (reference sequence). CDR3 bases: TGCAGTGGTAGCTCGGGACAGGGTTCGGGACTGTTTTTT. Protein: CSGSSGQGSGLFF.

The V and J genes are TRBV10-2 and TRBJ2-4; D ambiguous. There are 14 residues in the CDR3. Germline V gene sequence: CDR1 WSHSY, CDR2 SAAADI. V was shortened by 1 base and J by 13 bases, with 17 bases between the two germline ends. The CDR3 sequence: CASSELVARSFQYF. In DNA form, the CDR3 reads TGCGCCAGCAGTGAGTTGGTTGCCCGGAGTTTCCAGTACTTC.

This chain joins TRBV15 and TRBJ1-1; weak D call: TRBD1 (6 bases). V lost 4 bases to trimming and J lost 0 bases, with 15 bases between them. Germline V gives CDR1 LNHNV, CDR2 YYDKDF (reference sequence). CDR3 length equals 16 residues. The CDR3 spells CATSTSTQGMNTEAFF. CDR3 DNA: TGTGCCACCAGCACCTCGACCCAGGGGATGAACACTGAAGCTTTCTTT.

This clonotype showed up many times. The rearrangement links TRBV6-1 to TRBJ1-5; 9 bases fit TRBD1. This CDR3 spans 13 amino acids. Germline-derived CDR1 and CDR2 are MNHNS and SASEGT. V gave up 6 bases and J gave up 7 bases; unmatched junction bases: 4. The CDR3 reads CASSRTGVQPQHF. Here the CDR3 DNA reads TGTGCCAGCAGCCGGACAGGGGTGCAGCCCCAGCATTTT.

This chain links TRBV30 with TRBJ2-7; 9 nucleotides align to TRBD1. Germline V gene sequence: CDR1 GTSNPN, CDR2 SVGIG (reference sequence). CDR3 length equals 15 residues. Trimming cost V 1 base and J 1 base; bases outside gene matches: 5. CDR3 sequence reads: CAWSDQDRGSYEQYF. The DNA of the CDR3 is TGTGCCTGGAGTGATCAGGACAGGGGATCCTACGAGCAGTACTTC.

This clonotype was recorded at least ten times. V usage is TRBV2 and J usage is TRBJ1-1; D is possibly TRBD1 (5 bases). Trimming shortened V by 3 bases and J by 1 base, and 9 bases separated the two germline ends. Per the germline V gene, CDR1 is SNHLY and CDR2 is FYNNEI. This CDR3 contains 14 residues. The CDR3 loop reads CASSDRDWNTEAFF. DNA for the CDR3: TGTGCCAGCAGTGATAGGGACTGGAACACTGAAGCTTTCTTT.

The V gene is TRBV4-3, the J gene TRBJ2-7, with D tentatively TRBD1 or TRBD2 (5 bases each). CDR3 size: 16 residues. V lost 3 bases, J lost 0 bases, and 15 bases lay in between. Germline V CDR1 and CDR2: LGHNA, YSLEER. CDR3 loop: CASSQGVAHSSYEQYF. The CDR3 coding sequence is TGCGCCAGCAGCCAGGGGGTAGCGCACAGCTCCTACGAGCAGTACTTC.

This rearrangement joins TRBV15 to TRBJ2-2, with 11 bases fitting TRBD2. With V trimmed by 0 bases and J by 1 base, 13 bases remained unmatched. The CDR3 length is 21 residues. Germline values: CDR1 LNHNV, CDR2 YYDKDF (reference sequence). The CDR3 protein is CATSRDRSGLAELGNTGELFF. In nucleotides, the CDR3 is TGTGCCACCAGCAGAGATAGGTCGGGACTAGCGGAACTAGGGAACACCGGGGAGCTGTTTTTT.

The genes are TRBV29-1 and TRBJ2-6, with 14 nucleotides matching TRBD2. The CDR3 loop spans 17 amino acids. V trimming: 5 bases; J trimming: 0 bases; junction bases outside the gene matches: 3. CDR1 SQVTM and CDR2 ANQGSEA come from the germline V gene. This chain's CDR3 is CSVHGTSGSSGANVLTF. In DNA, the CDR3 is TGCAGCGTTCATGGGACTAGCGGGAGCTCTGGGGCCAACGTCCTGACTTTC.

The genes are TRBV20-1 and TRBJ1-5; tentatively, D is TRBD1 (5 bases). Germline assignment: CDR1 DFQATT and CDR2 SNEGSKA (reference sequence). The CDR3 runs 14 residues. The germline V and J ends were trimmed by 7 bases and 3 bases, with 16 bases remaining between them. The chain's CDR3 is CSVRIQGPNQPQHF. The CDR3 region has the DNA TGCAGTGTCAGAATTCAGGGCCCCAATCAGCCCCAGCATTTT.

This clonotype has a single count. At one end the junction does not follow the germline gene, possibly because of a read error. V is TRBV28 and J is TRBJ2-5, with a weak D call TRBD1 (6 bases). CDR1 and CDR2 (germline): MDHEN, SYDVKM. The CDR3 spans 13 residues. The CDR3 here is CASSSGDQETQCF. As DNA, the CDR3 is TGTGCCAGCAGTTCAGGGGACCAAGAGACCCAGTGCTTC.

This clonotype was picked up many times. The chain has TRBV18 and TRBJ2-7; the match to TRBD2 covers 10 bases. V lost 3 bases and J lost 3; bases outside the gene matches: 5. The CDR3 runs to 15 residues. Germline values: CDR1 KGHSH, CDR2 LQKENI. For the CDR3, the DNA is TGTGCCAGCTCACCTGCCGGACTAGCGGACTACGAGCAGTACTTC. Amino acids: CASSPAGLADYEQYF.

This clonotype came up a few times. CDR3 in DNA: TGTGCCAGCAGTTACTTACACGCCCGGGAGGACTATGGCTACACCTTC. As protein: CASSYLHAREDYGYTF. The rearrangement uses TRBV6-5 and TRBJ1-2; unclear D gene. The V gene lost 1 base and the J gene lost 3 bases, with 15 bases spanning the gap. This CDR3 is 16 amino acids long. Looked up from germline, CDR1 is MNHEY and CDR2 is SVGAGI.

This clonotype was recorded at least ten times. The rearrangement uses TRBV2 and TRBJ2-3; D might be TRBD1 (6 bases). V was trimmed by 2 bases and J by 1 base, leaving 10 bases between them. Germline V gene sequence: CDR1 SNHLY, CDR2 FYNNEI. The CDR3 spans 15 residues. The CDR3 nucleotides read TGTGCCAGCAGTGAACTGGCAGGGGGCACAGATACGCAGTATTTT. This codes for CASSELAGGTDTQYF.

This clonotype was picked up many times. The chain employs TRBV12-3 or TRBV12-4 and TRBJ2-2; no definite D call. V lost 5 bases to trimming and J lost 7 bases, with 11 bases between them. CDR3 size: 13 residues. In DNA, the CDR3 is TGTGCCAGCAGTCCCGGTTTCAGCGGGGAGCTGTTTTTT. Its translation: CASSPGFSGELFF.

In regard to this clonotype: A much larger clone sits a single nucleotide away, making a read error possible. Since no conserved phenylalanine or tryptophan closes the CDR3, a read error is the likely cause. The rearrangement links TRBV12-3 or TRBV12-4 to TRBJ1-5; D is uncertain. There are 15 residues in the CDR3. V lost 2 bases, J lost 0 bases, and 8 bases lay in between. The CDR3 is CASSLSDSSNQPQHL. The DNA of the CDR3 is TGTGCCAGCAGTTTATCAGACTCTAGCAATCAGCCCCAGCATCTT.

The gene calls are TRBV12-3 or TRBV12-4 and TRBJ2-1; D is possibly TRBD1 or TRBD2 (6 bases each). The CDR3 loop spans 12 amino acids. Trimming took off 5 bases at V and 9 bases at J, with 11 bases between the two ends. The CDR3 region has the DNA TGTGCCAGCAGTCCAAAGGGGGGTGAGCAGTTCTTC. It is translated as CASSPKGGEQFF.